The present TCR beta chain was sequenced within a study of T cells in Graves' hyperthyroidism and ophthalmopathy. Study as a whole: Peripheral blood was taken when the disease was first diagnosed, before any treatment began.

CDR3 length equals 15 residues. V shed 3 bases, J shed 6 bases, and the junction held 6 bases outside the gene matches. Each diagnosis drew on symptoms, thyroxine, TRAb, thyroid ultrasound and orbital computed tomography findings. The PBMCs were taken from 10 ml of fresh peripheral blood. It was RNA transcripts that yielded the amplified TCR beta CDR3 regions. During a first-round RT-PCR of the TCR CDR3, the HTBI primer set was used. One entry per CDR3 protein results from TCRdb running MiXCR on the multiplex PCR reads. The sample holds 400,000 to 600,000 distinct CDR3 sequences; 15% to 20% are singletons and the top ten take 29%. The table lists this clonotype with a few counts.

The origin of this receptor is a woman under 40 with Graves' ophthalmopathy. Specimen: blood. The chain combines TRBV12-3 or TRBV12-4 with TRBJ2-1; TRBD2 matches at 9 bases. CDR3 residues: CASSFLAGAGNEQFF. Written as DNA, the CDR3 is TGTGCCAGCAGTTTTTTAGCGGGAGCCGGCAATGAGCAGTTCTTC.